This is a list of T cell receptor beta chains from one sample in a study of cytomegalovirus exposure and HLA in healthy donors. This table comes from immunoSEQ multiplex PCR, and its TCRdb copy is limited to in-frame clones, with some not included. The sample yields roughly 150,000 clones, approximately 90% seen once. The sample consisted of PBMCs. The receptors were sampled from a man aged 18 to 30 in good health and CMV-seronegative. Each CDR3 is given with its conserved first and last residue. Each record gives: J gene, V gene, clone size, D gene, CDR3 DNA, CDR3 protein. D genes are given only for firm matches. Clone size is stated in some rows and not others, as once, few, many or a class when expanded.

j_gene: TRBJ1-5; v_gene: TRBV28; abundance: NA; d_gene: TRBD1; CDR3nt: TGTGCCAGCCTCCTCGGACAGGGGGATAGCAATCAGCCCCAGCATTTT; CDR3aa: CASLLGQGDSNQPQHF
j_gene: TRBJ2-7; v_gene: TRBV19; abundance: NA; d_gene: NA; CDR3nt: TGTGCCAGTAGTAAACTAGGATACGAGCAGTACTTC; CDR3aa: CASSKLGYEQYF
j_gene: TRBJ2-7; v_gene: TRBV6-5; abundance: NA; d_gene: TRBD2; CDR3nt: TGTGCCAGTAGCCGGCCACTAGCGGTGGACGAGCAGTACTTC; CDR3aa: CASSRPLAVDEQYF
j_gene: TRBJ2-2; v_gene: TRBV28; abundance: NA; d_gene: NA; CDR3nt: TGTGCCAGCATCCCCCGCGGGGCTAGCCAAACCGGGGAGCTGTTTTTT; CDR3aa: CASIPRGASQTGELFF
j_gene: TRBJ1-1; v_gene: TRBV11-3; abundance: NA; d_gene: NA; CDR3nt: TGTGCCAGCAGCTTAGAGCAGGTGTGGAACACTGAAGCTTTCTTT; CDR3aa: CASSLEQVWNTEAFF
j_gene: TRBJ1-3; v_gene: TRBV7-9; abundance: NA; d_gene: NA; CDR3nt: TGTGCCAGCAGCCCCCGGGGAGCCGCCGGAAACACCATATATTTT; CDR3aa: CASSPRGAAGNTIYF
j_gene: TRBJ2-3; v_gene: TRBV7-9; abundance: NA; d_gene: TRBD1; CDR3nt: TGTGCCAGCAGCTTAAGGACAGGGGGCACAGATACGCAGTATTTT; CDR3aa: CASSLRTGGTDTQYF
j_gene: TRBJ1-1; v_gene: TRBV4-1; abundance: few; d_gene: NA; CDR3nt: TGCGCCAGCAGCCAAAATCGAGAGAACACTGAAGCTTTCTTT; CDR3aa: CASSQNRENTEAFF
j_gene: TRBJ1-4; v_gene: TRBV6-6; abundance: NA; d_gene: NA; CDR3nt: TGTGCCAGCAGCCCGATCCCCCAGGGAAATGAAAAACTGTTTTTT; CDR3aa: CASSPIPQGNEKLFF
j_gene: TRBJ2-5; v_gene: TRBV11-3; abundance: NA; d_gene: NA; CDR3nt: TGTGCCAGCAGTATTTCTGAAGAGACCCAGTACTTC; CDR3aa: CASSISEETQYF
j_gene: TRBJ1-3; v_gene: TRBV29-1; abundance: NA; d_gene: NA; CDR3nt: TGCAGCGGCAGGGGAGAAGGTTCGTTTGGTACCATATATTTT; CDR3aa: CSGRGEGSFGTIYF
j_gene: TRBJ2-5; v_gene: TRBV19; abundance: once; d_gene: NA; CDR3nt: TGTGCCAGTAGCACTGACAGCCAAGAGACCCAGTACTTC; CDR3aa: CASSTDSQETQYF
j_gene: TRBJ2-1; v_gene: TRBV28; abundance: NA; d_gene: NA; CDR3nt: TGTGCCAGCAGTCAAACCAGGGATGAGCAGTTCTTC; CDR3aa: CASSQTRDEQFF
j_gene: TRBJ2-3; v_gene: TRBV27; abundance: NA; d_gene: NA; CDR3nt: TGTGCCAGCAGTTTACTCCCGTCCACAGATACGCAGTATTTT; CDR3aa: CASSLLPSTDTQYF
j_gene: TRBJ1-6; v_gene: TRBV5-1; abundance: once; d_gene: TRBD1; CDR3nt: TGCGCCAGCAGCTCCACAACCCTACAGGGGAATAATTCACCCCTCCACTTT; CDR3aa: CASSSTTLQGNNSPLHF
j_gene: TRBJ1-5; v_gene: TRBV27; abundance: NA; d_gene: NA; CDR3nt: TGTGCCAGCAGTTTAAAATCCGCCAGATATAGCAATCAGCCCCAGCATTTT; CDR3aa: CASSLKSARYSNQPQHF
j_gene: TRBJ1-3; v_gene: TRBV10-3; abundance: NA; d_gene: NA; CDR3nt: TGTGCCATCAGGGACGGGGAAGGAAACACCATATATTTT; CDR3aa: CAIRDGEGNTIYF
j_gene: TRBJ1-2; v_gene: TRBV6-1; abundance: NA; d_gene: TRBD1; CDR3nt: TGTGCCAGCAGGGGACAGGACTATGGCTACACCTTC; CDR3aa: CASRGQDYGYTF
j_gene: TRBJ2-7; v_gene: TRBV6-4; abundance: NA; d_gene: TRBD2; CDR3nt: TGTGCCAGCAGTGACCCCCCTGGACTAGCGGGGGCCGGGGAGCAGTACTTC; CDR3aa: CASSDPPGLAGAGEQYF
j_gene: TRBJ2-1; v_gene: TRBV7-2; abundance: NA; d_gene: TRBD1; CDR3nt: TGTGCCAGCAGATCTTTCCGCGACAGGGCAAGTAATGAGCAGTTCTTC; CDR3aa: CASRSFRDRASNEQFF
j_gene: TRBJ2-7; v_gene: TRBV5-1; abundance: NA; d_gene: TRBD2; CDR3nt: TGCGCCAGCAGCTTGGAGAGCGGGAGAGTGGGCGAGCAGTACTTC; CDR3aa: CASSLESGRVGEQYF
j_gene: TRBJ1-3; v_gene: TRBV30; abundance: NA; d_gene: NA; CDR3nt: TGTGCCTGGAGTTCACACTCTGGAAACACCATATATTTT; CDR3aa: CAWSSHSGNTIYF
j_gene: TRBJ2-1; v_gene: TRBV4-1; abundance: once; d_gene: NA; CDR3nt: TGCGCCAGCAGCCAAGAGGGCTTGAGCTCCTACAATGAGCAGTTCTTC; CDR3aa: CASSQEGLSSYNEQFF
j_gene: TRBJ2-1; v_gene: TRBV7-6; abundance: once; d_gene: NA; CDR3nt: TGTGCCAGCAGCCCATCCAGGGAGGGGGCCTACAATGAGCAGTTCTTC; CDR3aa: CASSPSREGAYNEQFF
j_gene: TRBJ2-1; v_gene: TRBV14; abundance: NA; d_gene: NA; CDR3nt: TGTGCCAGCAGTGGTGCGTCCCAGCAGTTCTTC; CDR3aa: CASSGASQQFF
j_gene: TRBJ1-1; v_gene: TRBV6-5; abundance: NA; d_gene: NA; CDR3nt: TGTGCCAGCAGAATAGGGGCGCGAGAAGTCGCTGAAGCTTTCTTT; CDR3aa: CASRIGAREVAEAFF
j_gene: TRBJ1-1; v_gene: TRBV14; abundance: NA; d_gene: TRBD1; CDR3nt: TGTGCCAGCAGCCAAGTATGGAGAGGGGGCGCAGGTGACACTGAAGCTTTCTTT; CDR3aa: CASSQVWRGGAGDTEAFF
j_gene: TRBJ2-3; v_gene: TRBV2; abundance: NA; d_gene: NA; CDR3nt: TGTGCCAGCAGTGAGGGCAGGGGTTACACAGATACGCAGTATTTT; CDR3aa: CASSEGRGYTDTQYF
j_gene: TRBJ1-3; v_gene: TRBV5-1; abundance: NA; d_gene: NA; CDR3nt: TGCGCCAGCAGCTTGAACAGGGACTCTGGAAACACCATATATTTT; CDR3aa: CASSLNRDSGNTIYF
j_gene: TRBJ1-1; v_gene: TRBV2; abundance: NA; d_gene: NA; CDR3nt: TGTGCCAGCAGTAACACCCCAGGGGCGCCCATGAACACTGAAGCTTTCTTT; CDR3aa: CASSNTPGAPMNTEAFF
j_gene: TRBJ2-1; v_gene: TRBV19; abundance: NA; d_gene: TRBD2; CDR3nt: TGTGCCAGTTCTATGACTAGCCGCGCCTACAATGAGCAGTTCTTC; CDR3aa: CASSMTSRAYNEQFF
j_gene: TRBJ1-4; v_gene: TRBV5-4; abundance: NA; d_gene: NA; CDR3nt: TGTGCCAGCAGCTTGGACGGGGAAAAACTGTTTTTT; CDR3aa: CASSLDGEKLFF
j_gene: TRBJ2-2; v_gene: TRBV6-4; abundance: NA; d_gene: NA; CDR3nt: TGTGCCAGCAGTGACTCCAGGGGCGCGAACACCGGGGAGCTGTTTTTT; CDR3aa: CASSDSRGANTGELFF
j_gene: TRBJ1-3; v_gene: TRBV5-6; abundance: NA; d_gene: NA; CDR3nt: TGTGCCAGCAGCTTCGGGGCTGGAAACACCATATATTTT; CDR3aa: CASSFGAGNTIYF
j_gene: TRBJ1-1; v_gene: TRBV6-6; abundance: NA; d_gene: NA; CDR3nt: TGTGCCAGCAGCCCAAACGCGGGGGCGAGCACTGAAGCTTTCTTT; CDR3aa: CASSPNAGASTEAFF
j_gene: TRBJ2-3; v_gene: TRBV5-1; abundance: NA; d_gene: NA; CDR3nt: TGCGCCAGCAGAATACACACAGATACGCAGTATTTT; CDR3aa: CASRIHTDTQYF
j_gene: TRBJ1-1; v_gene: TRBV7-9; abundance: NA; d_gene: TRBD1; CDR3nt: TGTGCCAGCAGCGGATGGACAGGGTCCACTGAAGCTTTCTTT; CDR3aa: CASSGWTGSTEAFF
j_gene: TRBJ2-7; v_gene: TRBV19; abundance: NA; d_gene: TRBD2; CDR3nt: TGTGCCAGTAGTATATCGGGACTAGCTGGCGAGCAGTACTTC; CDR3aa: CASSISGLAGEQYF
j_gene: TRBJ2-3; v_gene: TRBV4-3; abundance: NA; d_gene: TRBD2; CDR3nt: TGCGCCAGCAGCCAAGATACTAGCGGGTCAGATACGCAGTATTTT; CDR3aa: CASSQDTSGSDTQYF
j_gene: TRBJ1-1; v_gene: TRBV5-1; abundance: NA; d_gene: NA; CDR3nt: TGCGCCAGCAGCTTGAATGCAGGGGTGAACACTGAAGCTTTCTTT; CDR3aa: CASSLNAGVNTEAFF
j_gene: TRBJ2-2; v_gene: TRBV6-5; abundance: NA; d_gene: NA; CDR3nt: TGTGCCAGCAGTTACACGCCGACAGCGAACACCGGGGAGCTGTTTTTT; CDR3aa: CASSYTPTANTGELFF
j_gene: TRBJ2-2; v_gene: TRBV27; abundance: once; d_gene: NA; CDR3nt: TGTGCCAGCAGTTTAAGAGGGCCCGGGGAGCTGTTTTTT; CDR3aa: CASSLRGPGELFF
j_gene: TRBJ2-7; v_gene: TRBV9; abundance: NA; d_gene: TRBD2; CDR3nt: TGTGCCAGCAGCGTAGGAACTAGCGAGATCTCCTACGAGCAGTACTTC; CDR3aa: CASSVGTSEISYEQYF
j_gene: TRBJ2-7; v_gene: TRBV4-2; abundance: NA; d_gene: NA; CDR3nt: TGTGCCAGCAGCCAATCCCCTCGCTACGAGCAGTACTTC; CDR3aa: CASSQSPRYEQYF
j_gene: TRBJ1-4; v_gene: TRBV7-9; abundance: NA; d_gene: TRBD1; CDR3nt: TGTGCCAGCAGCTTCCTCGGGACAGGGGACGAAAAACTGTTTTTT; CDR3aa: CASSFLGTGDEKLFF
j_gene: TRBJ2-2; v_gene: TRBV11-2; abundance: NA; d_gene: NA; CDR3nt: TGTGCCAGCAGCCCGACCCGAGGACAGCAGAACACCGGGGAGCTGTTTTTT; CDR3aa: CASSPTRGQQNTGELFF
j_gene: TRBJ2-1; v_gene: TRBV4-3; abundance: NA; d_gene: NA; CDR3nt: TGCGCCAGCAGCCAAGACAGGGGATCCTACAATGAGCAGTTCTTC; CDR3aa: CASSQDRGSYNEQFF
j_gene: TRBJ1-1; v_gene: TRBV30; abundance: many; d_gene: NA; CDR3nt: TGTGCCTATGACAGGAACACTGAAGCTTTCTTT; CDR3aa: CAYDRNTEAFF
j_gene: TRBJ1-2; v_gene: TRBV27; abundance: NA; d_gene: NA; CDR3nt: TGTGCCAGCAGTTTGGAGGGCGTAGGCTATGGCTACACCTTC; CDR3aa: CASSLEGVGYGYTF
j_gene: TRBJ2-2; v_gene: TRBV7-9; abundance: NA; d_gene: TRBD1; CDR3nt: TGTGCCAGCAGCTCCGGGACAGGGAACACCGGGGAGCTGTTTTTT; CDR3aa: CASSSGTGNTGELFF
j_gene: TRBJ2-1; v_gene: TRBV27; abundance: NA; d_gene: TRBD2; CDR3nt: TGTGCCAGCAGTTTACTCCACGGGACTAGCGGGAGGGTGAATGAGCAGTTCTTC; CDR3aa: CASSLLHGTSGRVNEQFF
j_gene: TRBJ1-4; v_gene: TRBV4-1; abundance: once; d_gene: NA; CDR3nt: TGCGCCAGCAGCCAAATCTATGAAAAACTGTTTTTT; CDR3aa: CASSQIYEKLFF
j_gene: TRBJ2-1; v_gene: TRBV5-4; abundance: NA; d_gene: TRBD1; CDR3nt: TGTGCCAGCAGCTTCCCCGGGACAGGGGGAAATGAGCAGTTCTTC; CDR3aa: CASSFPGTGGNEQFF
j_gene: TRBJ2-1; v_gene: TRBV15; abundance: NA; d_gene: NA; CDR3nt: TGTGCCACCAGCAGAGGGACTCTACCACTTACCTACAATGAGCAGTTCTTC; CDR3aa: CATSRGTLPLTYNEQFF
j_gene: TRBJ1-5; v_gene: TRBV7-6; abundance: NA; d_gene: TRBD1; CDR3nt: TGTGCCAGCAGCTTAGGGACAGGGGGTAATCAGCCCCAGCATTTT; CDR3aa: CASSLGTGGNQPQHF